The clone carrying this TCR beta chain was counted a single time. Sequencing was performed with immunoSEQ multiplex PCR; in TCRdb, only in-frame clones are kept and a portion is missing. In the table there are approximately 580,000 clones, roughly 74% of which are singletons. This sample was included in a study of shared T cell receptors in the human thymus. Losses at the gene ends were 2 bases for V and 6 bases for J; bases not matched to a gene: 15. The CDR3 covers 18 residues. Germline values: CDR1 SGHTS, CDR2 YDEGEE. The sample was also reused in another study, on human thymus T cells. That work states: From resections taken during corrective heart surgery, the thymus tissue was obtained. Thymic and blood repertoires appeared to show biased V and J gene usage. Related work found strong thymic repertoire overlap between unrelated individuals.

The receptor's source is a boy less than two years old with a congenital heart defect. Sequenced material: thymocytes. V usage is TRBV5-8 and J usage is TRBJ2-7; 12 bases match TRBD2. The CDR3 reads CASSFLGLAGSYPSEQYF. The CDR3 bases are TGTGCCAGCAGCTTCCTGGGACTAGCGGGCAGTTACCCCTCCGAGCAGTACTTC.